Sequencing of this T cell receptor (beta chain) was carried out in a study of T cell responses to AZD1222 COVID-19 vaccine. Only in-frame clones appear in the TCRdb table, and some are missing; sequencing was by immunoSEQ multiplex PCR. The sample has 110,000 to 150,000 clones, roughly 91% seen once; the top ten hold over 8%. CDR3 length equals 14 residues. Germline CDR1 and CDR2: ENHRY and SYGVKD. The V and J ends lost 6 bases and 7 bases, in that order; junction bases with no gene match: 11. The chain is built from TRBV10-3 and TRBJ1-2; 7 bases match TRBD1. This specimen was peripheral blood, taken on day 0 of AZD1222 vaccination. This TCR was sampled from an adult in good health. The CDR3 bases are TGTGCCATCAGCCTGACAGGGTTAAGTGTTGGCTACACCTTC. As protein: CAISLTGLSVGYTF.